Relative to its sample, the clone carrying this T cell receptor delta chain is medium-sized. The source of the sample is a study of gamma-delta T cells after stem cell transplantation. TCRdb re-called the RT-PCR reads via CATT. The sample yields 550 to 600 delta-chain clones, under 25% seen once. The ends lost 1 base at V and 1 base at J; junction bases unmatched: 10. CDR3 length equals 18 residues. Germline V CDR1 and CDR2: GEAIGNYY, EKD. The chain joins TRDV2 to TRDJ1; 11 nucleotides align to TRDD3. This TCR was sampled from a human donor. It is not recorded whose cells these are; they may come from a transplant donor. The source material was gamma-delta T cells. CDR3 sequence (DNA): TGTGCCTGTGACACGATGGGATGGGGGATACGCTCCACCGATAAACTCATCTTT. Its protein is CACDTMGWGIRSTDKLIF.